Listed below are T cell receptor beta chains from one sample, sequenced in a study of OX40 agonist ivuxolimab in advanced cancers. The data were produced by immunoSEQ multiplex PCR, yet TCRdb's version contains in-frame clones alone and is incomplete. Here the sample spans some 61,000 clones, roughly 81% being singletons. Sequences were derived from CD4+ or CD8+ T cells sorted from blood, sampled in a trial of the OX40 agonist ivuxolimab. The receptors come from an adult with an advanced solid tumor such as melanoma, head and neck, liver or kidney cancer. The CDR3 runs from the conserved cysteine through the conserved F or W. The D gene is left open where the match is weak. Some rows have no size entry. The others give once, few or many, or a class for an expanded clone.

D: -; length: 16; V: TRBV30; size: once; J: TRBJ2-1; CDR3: CAWSDEQGIGPNEQFF; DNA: TGTGCCTGGAGTGATGAACAGGGAATTGGGCCCAATGAGCAGTTCTTC
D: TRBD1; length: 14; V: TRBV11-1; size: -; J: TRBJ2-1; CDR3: CASSLDRSYNEQFF; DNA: TGTGCCAGCAGCCTGGACAGGTCCTACAATGAGCAGTTCTTC
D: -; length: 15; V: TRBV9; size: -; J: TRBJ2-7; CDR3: CASSVDGRSGYEQYF; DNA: TGTGCCAGCAGCGTAGACGGAAGGAGCGGCTACGAGCAGTACTTC
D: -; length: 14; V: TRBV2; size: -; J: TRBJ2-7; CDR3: CASSSTGRTYEQYF; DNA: TGTGCCAGCAGTTCCACAGGGAGGACCTACGAGCAGTACTTC
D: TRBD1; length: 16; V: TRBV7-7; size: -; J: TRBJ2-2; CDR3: CASSARGTGDGGELFF; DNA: TGTGCTAGCAGCGCACGAGGGACAGGGGATGGCGGGGAGCTGTTTTTT
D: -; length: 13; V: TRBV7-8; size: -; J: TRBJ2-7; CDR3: CATQRGADYEQYF; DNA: TGTGCCACCCAGCGCGGGGCGGACTACGAGCAGTACTTC
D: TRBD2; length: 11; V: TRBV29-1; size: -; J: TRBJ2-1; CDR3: CLTGGSNEQFF; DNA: TGTCTCACGGGAGGGAGTAATGAGCAGTTCTTC
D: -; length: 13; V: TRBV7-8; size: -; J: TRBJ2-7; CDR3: CASSLNGNYEQYF; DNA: TGTGCCAGCAGCTTAAACGGAAACTACGAGCAGTACTTC
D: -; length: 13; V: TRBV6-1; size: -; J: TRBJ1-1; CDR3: CASSGQANTEAFF; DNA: TGTGCCAGCAGTGGTCAGGCGAACACTGAAGCTTTCTTT
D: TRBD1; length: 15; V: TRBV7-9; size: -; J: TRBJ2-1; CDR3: CASSVTGAVKSEQFF; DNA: TGTGCCAGCAGCGTCACAGGGGCGGTCAAGAGTGAGCAGTTCTTC
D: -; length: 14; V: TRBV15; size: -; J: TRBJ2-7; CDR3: CATSRDLEPYEQYF; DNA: TGTGCCACCAGCAGAGACCTGGAACCCTACGAGCAGTACTTC
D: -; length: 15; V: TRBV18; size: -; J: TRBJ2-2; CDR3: CASSPPEVVAGELFF; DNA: TGTGCCAGCTCACCACCGGAGGTGGTGGCCGGGGAGCTGTTTTTT
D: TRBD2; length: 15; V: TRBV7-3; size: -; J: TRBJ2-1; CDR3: CASSKGASGGNEQFF; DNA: TGTGCCAGCAGCAAAGGAGCTAGCGGAGGAAATGAGCAGTTCTTC
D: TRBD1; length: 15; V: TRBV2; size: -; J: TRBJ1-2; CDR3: CASSERGQGTYGYTF; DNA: TGTGCCAGCAGTGAACGGGGACAGGGGACATATGGCTACACCTTC
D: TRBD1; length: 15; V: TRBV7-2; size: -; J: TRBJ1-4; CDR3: CASSVTGGGHEKLFF; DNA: TGTGCCAGCAGCGTAACAGGGGGTGGGCATGAAAAACTGTTTTTT
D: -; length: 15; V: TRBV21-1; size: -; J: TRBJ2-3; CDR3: CAAKGMRGGSDTQYF; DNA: TGTGCCGCTAAAGGCATGCGGGGGGGTTCAGATACGCAGTATTTT
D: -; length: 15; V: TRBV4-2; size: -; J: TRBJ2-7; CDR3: CASSQETENSYEQYF; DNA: TGTGCCAGCAGCCAAGAAACGGAAAATTCCTACGAGCAGTACTTC
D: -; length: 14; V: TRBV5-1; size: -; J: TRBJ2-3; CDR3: CASSFGEATDTQYF; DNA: TGCGCCAGCAGCTTTGGGGAGGCAACAGATACGCAGTATTTT
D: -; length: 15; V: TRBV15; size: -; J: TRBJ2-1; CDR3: CATSEDIRSYNEQFF; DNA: TGTGCCACCAGCGAAGACATACGAAGCTACAATGAGCAGTTCTTC
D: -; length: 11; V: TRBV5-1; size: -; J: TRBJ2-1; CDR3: CASSKGGAVFF; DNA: TGCGCCTCCTCAAAGGGCGGGGCGGTGTTCTTC
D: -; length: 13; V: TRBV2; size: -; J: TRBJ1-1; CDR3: CASSGQRNTEAFF; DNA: TGTGCCAGCAGTGGGCAGAGGAACACTGAAGCTTTCTTT
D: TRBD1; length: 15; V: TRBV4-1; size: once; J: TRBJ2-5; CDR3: CASSRLPGGQETQYF; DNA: TGCGCCAGCAGCCGACTCCCAGGGGGACAAGAGACCCAGTACTTC
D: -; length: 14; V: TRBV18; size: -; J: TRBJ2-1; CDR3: CASSPPEAANEQFF; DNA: TGTGCCAGCTCACCACCAGAGGCCGCCAATGAGCAGTTCTTC
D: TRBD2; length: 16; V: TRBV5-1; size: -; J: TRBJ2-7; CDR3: CASSLGSSGSIYEQYF; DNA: TGCGCCAGCAGCTTGGGGTCTAGCGGGAGTATCTACGAGCAGTACTTC
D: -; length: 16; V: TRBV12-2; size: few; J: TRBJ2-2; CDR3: CASRSSGTPNTGELFF; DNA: TGTGCAAGTCGCTCCTCCGGGACACCTAACACCGGGGAGCTGTTTTTT
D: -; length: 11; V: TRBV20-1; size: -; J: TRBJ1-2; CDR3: CSASFDYGYTF; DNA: TGCAGTGCCTCTTTTGACTATGGCTACACCTTC
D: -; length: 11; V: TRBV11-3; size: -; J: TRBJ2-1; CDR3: CASSLEAEQFF; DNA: TGTGCCAGCAGCTTAGAGGCTGAGCAGTTCTTC
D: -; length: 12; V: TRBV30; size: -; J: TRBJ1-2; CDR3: CAWSGTGTGYTF; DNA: TGTGCCTGGAGTGGAACAGGGACTGGCTACACCTTC
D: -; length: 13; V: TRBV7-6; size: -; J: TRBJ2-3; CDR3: CASSLAQAGTQYF; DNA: TGTGCCAGCAGCTTAGCGCAGGCAGGTACGCAGTATTTT
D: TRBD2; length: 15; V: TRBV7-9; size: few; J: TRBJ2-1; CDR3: CASSGTSGSYNEQFF; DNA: TGTGCCAGCAGCGGAACTAGCGGTTCCTACAATGAGCAGTTCTTC
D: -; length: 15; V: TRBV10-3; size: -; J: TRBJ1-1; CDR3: CAISEQPGAGTEAFF; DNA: TGTGCCATCAGTGAGCAGCCAGGGGCAGGCACTGAAGCTTTCTTT
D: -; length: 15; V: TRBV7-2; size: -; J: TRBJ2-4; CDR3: CASSPRGLAKNIQYF; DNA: TGTGCCAGCAGCCCCAGGGGCTTAGCCAAAAACATTCAGTACTTC
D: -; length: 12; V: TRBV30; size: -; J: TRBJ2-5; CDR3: CAWRDFQETQYF; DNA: TGTGCCTGGAGGGACTTCCAAGAGACCCAGTACTTC
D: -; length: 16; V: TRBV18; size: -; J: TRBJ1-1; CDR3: CASSLLGGRENTEAFF; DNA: TGTGCCAGCTCACTCCTTGGGGGCAGAGAAAACACTGAAGCTTTCTTT
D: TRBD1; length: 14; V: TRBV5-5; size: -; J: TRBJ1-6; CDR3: CASSLGQGIQTLHF; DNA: TGTGCCAGCAGCTTGGGACAGGGAATTCAAACCCTCCACTTT
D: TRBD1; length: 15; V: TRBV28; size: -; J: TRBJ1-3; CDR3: CASNRDRNSGNTIYF; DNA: TGTGCCAGCAACCGGGACAGAAACTCTGGAAACACCATATATTTT
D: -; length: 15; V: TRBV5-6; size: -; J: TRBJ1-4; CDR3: CASSYQMTTNEKLFF; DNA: TGTGCCAGCAGCTACCAGATGACAACTAATGAAAAACTGTTTTTT
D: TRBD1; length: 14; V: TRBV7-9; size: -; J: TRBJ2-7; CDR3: CATTGTGGNYEQYF; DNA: TGTGCCACAACCGGGACAGGGGGTAACTACGAGCAGTACTTC
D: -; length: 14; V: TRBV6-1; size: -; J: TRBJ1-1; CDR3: CASSAYLPNTEAFF; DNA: TGTGCCAGCAGTGCGTACTTACCGAACACTGAAGCTTTCTTT
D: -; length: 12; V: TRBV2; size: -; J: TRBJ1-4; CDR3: CASKDADEKLFF; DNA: TGTGCCAGCAAGGACGCGGATGAAAAACTGTTTTTT
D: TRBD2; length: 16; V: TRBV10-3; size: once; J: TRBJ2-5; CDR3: CAISDGLAGGQETQYF; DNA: TGTGCCATCAGTGACGGACTAGCGGGGGGGCAAGAGACCCAGTACTTC
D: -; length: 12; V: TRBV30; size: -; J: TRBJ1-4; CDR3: CAWSVSWEKLFF; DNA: TGTGCCTGGAGTGTAAGTTGGGAAAAACTGTTTTTT
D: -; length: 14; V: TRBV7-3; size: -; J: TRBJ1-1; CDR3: CASSLGQMNTEAFF; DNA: TGTGCCAGCAGCTTGGGGCAGATGAACACTGAAGCTTTCTTT
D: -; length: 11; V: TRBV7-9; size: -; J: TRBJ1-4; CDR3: CASTRGEKLFF; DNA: TGTGCCAGCACCCGAGGGGAAAAACTGTTTTTT
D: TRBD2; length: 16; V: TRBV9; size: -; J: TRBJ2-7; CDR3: CASSAGLAGEAYEQYF; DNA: TGTGCCAGCAGCGCTGGACTAGCGGGAGAGGCCTACGAGCAGTACTTC
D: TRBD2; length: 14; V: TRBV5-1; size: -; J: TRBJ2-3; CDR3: CASSSGTSGDTQYF; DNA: TGCGCCAGCAGCTCCGGGACTAGCGGAGATACGCAGTATTTT
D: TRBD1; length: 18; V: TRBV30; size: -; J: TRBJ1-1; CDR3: CAWSSLDRGATGNTEAFF; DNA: TGTGCCTGGAGTTCCCTCGACAGGGGCGCCACGGGGAACACTGAAGCTTTCTTT
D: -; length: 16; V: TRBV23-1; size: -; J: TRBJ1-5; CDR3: CASSHSPGTSNQPQHF; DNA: TGCGCCAGCAGTCACTCCCCGGGGACTAGCAATCAGCCCCAGCATTTT
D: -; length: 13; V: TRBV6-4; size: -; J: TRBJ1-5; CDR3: CASSDTINQPQHF; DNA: TGTGCCAGCAGTGACACAATAAATCAGCCCCAGCATTTT
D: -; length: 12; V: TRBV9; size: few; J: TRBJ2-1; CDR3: CASSVNYNEQFF; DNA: TGTGCCAGCAGCGTTAACTACAATGAGCAGTTCTTC
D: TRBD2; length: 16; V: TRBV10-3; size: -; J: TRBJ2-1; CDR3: CAIAVAGGSSYNEQFF; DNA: TGTGCCATCGCAGTAGCGGGGGGGTCCTCCTACAATGAGCAGTTCTTC
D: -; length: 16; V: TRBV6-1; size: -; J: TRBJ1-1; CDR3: CASSEVAPPDGTEAFF; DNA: TGTGCCAGCAGTGAAGTAGCTCCCCCGGATGGCACTGAAGCTTTCTTT
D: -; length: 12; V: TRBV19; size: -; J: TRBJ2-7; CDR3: CASSKGSYEQYF; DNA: TGTGCCAGTAGTAAAGGGAGCTACGAGCAGTACTTC